This TCR beta chain was found in a study of regulatory T cells in long-lasting Graves disease. Study-wide background: Patients with new Graves' disease had used antithyroid drugs below 3 months. Study observations and caveats: Persistent patients shared more public clonotypes (around 2,500) than newly diagnosed patients (about 940).

There are 12 residues in the CDR3. The germline gives CDR1 GTSNPN, CDR2 SVGIG (reference sequence). Deletions cut 3 bases from V and 5 bases from J, with 10 bases between. This clonotype was recorded many times. What it binds is unknown. Construction of the TCR beta libraries employed iRepertoire HTBI primers in conjunction with Arm-PCR of CDR3 regions. TCRdb re-called the multiplex PCR reads with MiXCR, one entry per CDR3 protein. The sample shows about half a million distinct CDR3 sequences, more than 10% of them seen only once. Time point noted: newly diagnosed GD, antithyroid drugs for less than 3 months. PBMCs provided the RNA from which the TCR library was made. The same specimen was also included in a second study, on T cells in Graves' hyperthyroidism and ophthalmopathy.

This clonotype was obtained from a woman in her twenties or thirties with Graves disease. The rearrangement joins TRBV30 to TRBJ1-1; no reliable D call. The starting material was peripheral blood mononuclear cells (PBMCs), obtained at new diagnosis, from a patient treated with antithyroid drugs. For the CDR3, the DNA is TGTGCCTGGAGACGTGAGGAAACTGAAGCTTTCTTT. Translating it yields CAWRREETEAFF. Full variable domain (missing parts from reference TRBV30 and TRBJ1-1): SQTIHQWPATLVQPVGSPLSLECTVEGTSNPNLYWYRQAAGRGLQLLFYSVGIGQISSEVPQNLSASRPQDRQFILSSKKLLLSDSGFYLCAWRREETEAFFGQGTRLTVV.